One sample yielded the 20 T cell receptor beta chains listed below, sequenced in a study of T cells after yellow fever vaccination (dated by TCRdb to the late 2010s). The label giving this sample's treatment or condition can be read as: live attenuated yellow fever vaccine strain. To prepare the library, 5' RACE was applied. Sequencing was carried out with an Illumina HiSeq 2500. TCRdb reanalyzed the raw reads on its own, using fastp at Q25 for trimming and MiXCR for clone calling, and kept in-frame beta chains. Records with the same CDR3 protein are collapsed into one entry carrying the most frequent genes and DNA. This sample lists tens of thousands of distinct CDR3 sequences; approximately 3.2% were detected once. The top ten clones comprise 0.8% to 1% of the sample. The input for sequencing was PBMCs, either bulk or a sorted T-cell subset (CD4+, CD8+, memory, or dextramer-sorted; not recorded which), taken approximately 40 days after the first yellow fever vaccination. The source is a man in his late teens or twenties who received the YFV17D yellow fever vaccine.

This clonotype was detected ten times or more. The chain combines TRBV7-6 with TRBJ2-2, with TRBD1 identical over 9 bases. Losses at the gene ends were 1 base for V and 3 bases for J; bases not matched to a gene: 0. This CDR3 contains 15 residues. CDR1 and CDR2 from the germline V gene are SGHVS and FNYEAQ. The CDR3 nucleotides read TGTGCCAGCAGCTTAGGGGACAGGGACACCGGGGAGCTGTTTTTT. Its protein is CASSLGDRDTGELFF.

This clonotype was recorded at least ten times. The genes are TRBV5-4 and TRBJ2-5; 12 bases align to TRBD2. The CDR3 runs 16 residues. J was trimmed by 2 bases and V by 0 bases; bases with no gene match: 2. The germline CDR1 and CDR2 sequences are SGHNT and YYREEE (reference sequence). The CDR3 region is CASSLGGLAGQETQYF. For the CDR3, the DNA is TGTGCCAGCAGCTTGGGAGGACTAGCGGGGCAAGAGACCCAGTACTTC.

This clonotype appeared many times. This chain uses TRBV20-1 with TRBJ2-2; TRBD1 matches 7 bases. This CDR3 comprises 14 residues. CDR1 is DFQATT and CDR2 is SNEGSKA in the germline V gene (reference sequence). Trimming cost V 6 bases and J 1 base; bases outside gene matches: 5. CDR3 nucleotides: TGCAGTGCGCAGACAGGGCAGAACACCGGGGAGCTGTTTTTT. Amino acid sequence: CSAQTGQNTGELFF.

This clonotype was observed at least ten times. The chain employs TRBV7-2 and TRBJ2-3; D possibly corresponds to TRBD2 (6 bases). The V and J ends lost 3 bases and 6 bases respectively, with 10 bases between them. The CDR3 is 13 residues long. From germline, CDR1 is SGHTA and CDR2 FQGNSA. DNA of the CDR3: TGTGCCAGCAGCTTTGAAACTAGCGATACGCAGTATTTT. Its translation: CASSFETSDTQYF. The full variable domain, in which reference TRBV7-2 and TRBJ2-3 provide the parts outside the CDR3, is GAGVSQSPSNKVTEKGKDVELRCDPISGHTALYWYRQSLGQGLEFLIYFQGNSAPDKSGLPSDRFSAERTGGSVSTLTIQRTQQEDSAVYLCASSFETSDTQYFGPGTRLTVL.

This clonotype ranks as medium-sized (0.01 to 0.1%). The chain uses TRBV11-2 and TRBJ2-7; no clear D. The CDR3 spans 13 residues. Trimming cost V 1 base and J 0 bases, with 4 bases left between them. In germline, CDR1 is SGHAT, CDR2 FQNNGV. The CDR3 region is CASSLASSYEQYV. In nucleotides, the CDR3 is TGTGCCAGCAGCTTAGCGTCCTCCTACGAGCAGTACGTC.

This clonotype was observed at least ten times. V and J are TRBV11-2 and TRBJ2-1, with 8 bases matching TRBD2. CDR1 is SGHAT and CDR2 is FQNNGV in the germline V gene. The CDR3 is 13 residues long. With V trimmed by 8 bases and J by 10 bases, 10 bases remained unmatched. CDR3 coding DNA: TGTGCCAGCGGACTAGCAGCCTCCAGGGAGCAGTTCTTC. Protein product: CASGLAASREQFF.

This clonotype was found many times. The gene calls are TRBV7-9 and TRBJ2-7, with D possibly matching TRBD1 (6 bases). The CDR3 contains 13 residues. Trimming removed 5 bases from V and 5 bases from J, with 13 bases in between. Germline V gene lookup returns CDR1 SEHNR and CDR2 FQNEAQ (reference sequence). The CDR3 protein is CASSTSTGDEQYF. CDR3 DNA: TGTGCCAGCAGCACCTCGACAGGCGACGAGCAGTACTTC.

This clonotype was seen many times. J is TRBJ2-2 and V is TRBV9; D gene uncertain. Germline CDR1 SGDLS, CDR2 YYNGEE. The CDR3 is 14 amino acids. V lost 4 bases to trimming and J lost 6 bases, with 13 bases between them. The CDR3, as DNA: TGTGCCAGCAGCCCTCGGCTTGAGGCCGGGGAGCTGTTTTTT. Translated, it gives CASSPRLEAGELFF. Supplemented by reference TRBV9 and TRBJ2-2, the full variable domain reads DSGVTQTPKHLITATGQRVTLRCSPRSGDLSVYWYQQSLDQGLQFLIQYYNGEERAKGNILERFSAQQFPDLHSELNLSSLELGDSALYFCASSPRLEAGELFFGEGSRLTVL.

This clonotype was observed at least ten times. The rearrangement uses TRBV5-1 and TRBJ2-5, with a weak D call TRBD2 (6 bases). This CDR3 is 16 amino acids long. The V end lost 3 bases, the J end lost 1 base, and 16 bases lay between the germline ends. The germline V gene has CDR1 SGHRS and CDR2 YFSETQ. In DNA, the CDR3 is TGCGCCAGCAGCTCCGGCGGGCGGGGTTCCCAAGAGACCCAGTACTTC. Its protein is CASSSGGRGSQETQYF.

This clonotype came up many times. The CDR3 here is CASSEEVETQYF. For the CDR3, the DNA is TGTGCCAGCAGTGAGGAAGTAGAGACCCAGTACTTC. This chain uses TRBV2 with TRBJ2-5; D uncertain. This CDR3 has 12 amino acids. Trimming cost V 3 bases and J 4 bases, with 6 bases left between them. Per the germline V gene, CDR1 is SNHLY and CDR2 is FYNNEI.

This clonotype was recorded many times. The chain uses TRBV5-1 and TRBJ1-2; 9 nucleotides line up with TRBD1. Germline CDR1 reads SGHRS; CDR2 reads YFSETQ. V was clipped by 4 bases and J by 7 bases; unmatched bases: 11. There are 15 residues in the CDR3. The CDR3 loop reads CASSLMAGTGFGYTF. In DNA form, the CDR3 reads TGCGCCAGCAGCCTCATGGCGGGGACAGGGTTTGGCTACACCTTC.

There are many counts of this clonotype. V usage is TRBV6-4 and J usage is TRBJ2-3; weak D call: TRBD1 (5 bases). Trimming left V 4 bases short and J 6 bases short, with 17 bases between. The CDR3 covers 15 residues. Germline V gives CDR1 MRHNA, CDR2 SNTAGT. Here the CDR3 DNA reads TGTGCCAGCAGTGTCTCTCCCCAAAAGGGGGATACGCAGTATTTT. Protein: CASSVSPQKGDTQYF.

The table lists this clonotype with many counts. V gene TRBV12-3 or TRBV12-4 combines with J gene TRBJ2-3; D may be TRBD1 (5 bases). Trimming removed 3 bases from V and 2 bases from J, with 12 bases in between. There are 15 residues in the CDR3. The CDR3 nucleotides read TGTGCCAGCAGTTTGGGGCGCCCTTCCACAGATACGCAGTATTTT. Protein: CASSLGRPSTDTQYF.

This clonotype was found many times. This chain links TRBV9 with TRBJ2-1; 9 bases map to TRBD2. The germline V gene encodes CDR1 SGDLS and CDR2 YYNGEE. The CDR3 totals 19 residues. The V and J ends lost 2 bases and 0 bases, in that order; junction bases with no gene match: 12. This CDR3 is CASSVPSGVLTSSYNEQFF. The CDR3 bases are TGTGCCAGCAGCGTGCCTAGCGGGGTTCTTACTAGCTCCTACAATGAGCAGTTCTTC. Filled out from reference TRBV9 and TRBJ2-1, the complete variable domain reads DSGVTQTPKHLITATGQRVTLRCSPRSGDLSVYWYQQSLDQGLQFLIQYYNGEERAKGNILERFSAQQFPDLHSELNLSSLELGDSALYFCASSVPSGVLTSSYNEQFFGPGTRLTVL.

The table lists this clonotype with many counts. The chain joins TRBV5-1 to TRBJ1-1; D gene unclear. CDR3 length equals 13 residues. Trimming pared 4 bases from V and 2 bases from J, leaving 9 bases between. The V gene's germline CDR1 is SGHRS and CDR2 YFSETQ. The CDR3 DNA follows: TGCGCCAGCAGCATCCAGACCAACACTGAAGCTTTCTTT. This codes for CASSIQTNTEAFF.

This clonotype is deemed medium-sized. The CDR3 loop is CASRDRRTDTQYF. In DNA, the CDR3 is TGTGCCAGTCGGGACAGACGCACAGATACGCAGTATTTT. The genes are TRBV6-6 and TRBJ2-3; 7 bases line up with TRBD1. Germline-derived CDR1 and CDR2 are MNHNY and SVGAGI (reference sequence). V lost 9 bases and J lost 1; bases outside the gene matches: 4. There are 13 residues in the CDR3.

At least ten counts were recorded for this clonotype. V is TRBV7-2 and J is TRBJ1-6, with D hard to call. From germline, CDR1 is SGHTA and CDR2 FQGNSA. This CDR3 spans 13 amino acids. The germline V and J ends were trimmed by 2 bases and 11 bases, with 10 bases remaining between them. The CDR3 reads CASSLTTAPPLHF. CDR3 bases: TGTGCCAGCAGCTTAACAACCGCCCCACCCCTCCACTTT.

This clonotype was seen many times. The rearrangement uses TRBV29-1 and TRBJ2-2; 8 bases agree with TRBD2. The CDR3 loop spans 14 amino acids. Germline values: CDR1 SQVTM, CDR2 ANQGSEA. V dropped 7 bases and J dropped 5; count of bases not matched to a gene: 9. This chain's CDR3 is CSARHREGTGELFF. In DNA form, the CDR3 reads TGCAGCGCACGTCATCGGGAGGGTACCGGGGAGCTGTTTTTT.

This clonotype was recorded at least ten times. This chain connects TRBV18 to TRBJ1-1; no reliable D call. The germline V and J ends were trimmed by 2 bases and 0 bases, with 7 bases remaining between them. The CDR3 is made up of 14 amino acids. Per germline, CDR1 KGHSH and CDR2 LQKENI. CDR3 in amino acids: CASSPRNLNTEAFF. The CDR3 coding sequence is TGTGCCAGCTCACCAAGGAATTTGAACACTGAAGCTTTCTTT.

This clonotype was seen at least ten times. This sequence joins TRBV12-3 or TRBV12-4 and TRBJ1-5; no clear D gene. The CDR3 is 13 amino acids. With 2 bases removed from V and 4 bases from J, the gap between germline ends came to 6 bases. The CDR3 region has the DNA TGTGCCAGCAGTTTACCACCTAATCAGCCCCAGCATTTT. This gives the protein CASSLPPNQPQHF.